This entry lists 10 T cell receptor beta chains sequenced from one sample in a study of blood T cell repertoires in COVID-19. Method: immunoSEQ multiplex PCR; TCRdb's copy keeps in-frame clones and lacks some. The data contain about 68,000 clones, about nine tenths of them seen just once; the ten biggest clones take up over 7.5%. Material: peripheral blood. The origin of the receptors is a man aged 25-45 years with acute or convalescent COVID-19.

CDR3 bases: TGTGCCAGCAGTACCCGGACAGGGCCAGGTAACAATGAGCAGTTCTTC. Its protein is CASSTRTGPGNNEQFF. The genes are TRBV28 and TRBJ2-1, with TRBD1 matching over 8 bases. The CDR3 totals 16 residues. In germline, CDR1 is MDHEN, CDR2 SYDVKM. Germline trimming cut 5 bases from V and 5 bases from J; bases unmatched to any gene: 11.

CDR3 in amino acids: CASADSNYGYTF. DNA for the CDR3: TGTGCCAGCGCCGACAGTAACTATGGCTACACCTTC. The chain couples TRBV18 to TRBJ1-2, with D possibly being TRBD1 (5 bases). This CDR3 is 12 amino acids long. The V gene's germline CDR1 is KGHSH and CDR2 LQKENI. V lost 8 bases and J 1 base, leaving 8 bases between the germline ends. The variable domain in full, with the rest retrieved from reference TRBV18 and TRBJ1-2, is NAGVMQNPRHLVRRRGQEARLRCSPMKGHSHVYWYRQLPEEGLKFMVYLQKENIIDESGMPKERFSAEFPKEGPSILRIQQVVRGDSAAYFCASADSNYGYTFGSGTRLTVV.

Here the CDR3 reads CATSLGGRTEAFF. In DNA, the CDR3 is TGTGCCACCAGCTTAGGAGGGAGAACTGAAGCTTTCTTT. The rearrangement uses TRBV24-1 and TRBJ1-1, with unresolved D. Trimming stripped 7 bases from V and 5 bases from J, with 13 bases between. The germline CDR1 and CDR2 sequences are KGHDR and SFDVKD. This CDR3 has 13 residues.

The genes are TRBV6-1 and TRBJ1-5; D unresolved. V was trimmed by 3 bases and J by 3 bases, leaving 12 bases between them. CDR3 length: 15 amino acids. The germline V gene has CDR1 MNHNS and CDR2 SASEGT. The DNA for the CDR3 is TGTGCCAGCAGTGATATTATGGCCGCCAATCAGCCCCAGCATTTT. Translation gives CASSDIMAANQPQHF.

This chain uses TRBV28 with TRBJ1-2, with D uncertain. Germline assignment: CDR1 MDHEN and CDR2 SYDVKM. The length of the CDR3 is 13 residues. The V end lost 1 base, the J end lost 4 bases, and 7 bases lay between the germline ends. CDR3 residues: CASSLFPIYGYTF. The CDR3 DNA sequence: TGTGCCAGCAGTTTATTCCCCATCTATGGCTACACCTTC.

The gene calls are TRBV12-3 or TRBV12-4 and TRBJ1-2; the match to TRBD1 covers 9 bases. V was clipped by 6 bases and J by 7 bases; unmatched bases: 6. This CDR3 region has 13 residues. The CDR3 DNA reads TGTGCCAGCAGCTACAGGGGGCAGGGTGGCTACACCTTC. Its protein product is CASSYRGQGGYTF.

The chain employs TRBV28 and TRBJ2-1, with 9 nucleotides matching TRBD1. Germline V gives CDR1 MDHEN, CDR2 SYDVKM. This CDR3 has 14 amino acids. V dropped 7 bases and J dropped 5; count of bases not matched to a gene: 6. CDR3 sequence: CASNRDRVNNEQFF. CDR3 DNA: TGTGCCAGCAATAGGGACAGGGTAAACAATGAGCAGTTCTTC.

The V call is TRBV10-3, the J call TRBJ2-3; TRBD2 matches 10 bases. V shed 10 bases and J 0 bases; nucleotides not matched to a gene: 10. The CDR3 length is 16 residues. From germline, CDR1 is ENHRY and CDR2 SYGVKD. CDR3 nucleotide sequence: TGTGCCACCCACAGGGCTAGCGGGAGAAGCACAGATACGCAGTATTTT. This translates into CATHRASGRSTDTQYF.

The gene calls are TRBV11-3 and TRBJ2-1, with 8 bases fitting TRBD1. Trimming at V came to 5 bases and at J to 3 bases, leaving 6 bases not matched to a gene. CDR1 is SGHNT and CDR2 is YENEEA in the germline V gene. The CDR3 loop spans 15 amino acids. DNA of the CDR3: TGTGCCAGCAGCATAGCCGGGACAGGCTACAATGAGCAGTTCTTC. Its protein is CASSIAGTGYNEQFF. Full variable domain (outside the CDR3, taken from reference TRBV11-3 and TRBJ2-1): EAGVVQSPRYKIIEKKQPVAFWCNPISGHNTLYWYLQNLGQGPELLIRYENEEAVDDSQLPKDRFSAERLKGVDSTLKIQPAELGDSAVYLCASSIAGTGYNEQFFGPGTRLTVL.

The chain joins TRBV27 to TRBJ2-1; 10 bases are a match to TRBD2. Trimming took 4 bases from V and 2 from J; bases not matched to a gene: 5. Per germline, CDR1 MNHEY and CDR2 SMNVEV (reference sequence). The CDR3 spans 16 residues. Here the CDR3 DNA reads TGTGCCAGCAGTTCTATAGCGGGAGGCACCTACAATGAGCAGTTCTTC. Translating it yields CASSSIAGGTYNEQFF.